Below, 23 T cell receptor beta chains from the same sample are listed, as sequenced in a study of blood T cell repertoires in COVID-19 (dated by TCRdb to about 2020). The method behind the library was the immunoSEQ multiplex PCR assay. TCRdb provides this immuneACCESS table in a form limited to in-frame rearrangements. Some clones are lacking; in checked studies, under half of them reflect an unresolved V gene, and why the rest are absent is not known. In this sample the table shows 250,000 to 350,000 clones, 92% of which occur a single time. In total, the top ten clones hold approximately 17% of the sample. Sequenced input: PBMCs or T cells enriched from blood (not recorded which). These receptors all stem from a woman aged 30 to 39 who had recovered from COVID-19.

This chain uses TRBV11-1 with TRBJ1-1, with unresolved D. This CDR3 contains 13 residues. CDR1 SGHAT and CDR2 FQDESV come from the germline V gene (reference sequence). V lost 5 bases and J 1 base, leaving 8 bases between the germline ends. The CDR3 here is CASSANRNTEAFF. CDR3 DNA sequence: TGTGCCAGCAGCGCTAACAGGAACACTGAAGCTTTCTTT.

This rearrangement joins TRBV18 to TRBJ2-7, with TRBD1 matching 8 bases. Germline CDR1 and CDR2: KGHSH and LQKENI. After removal of 6 bases from V and 5 bases from J, the junction contained 12 bases not matched to a gene. This CDR3 region has 15 residues. The CDR3 DNA follows: TGTGCCAGCTCTCGACAATTGACAGGGGACAACGAGCAGTACTTC. Translated, it gives CASSRQLTGDNEQYF.

The chain employs TRBV11-3 and TRBJ2-7, with 8 nucleotides matching TRBD1. V shed 6 bases, J shed 4 bases, and the junction held 5 bases outside the gene matches. The germline gives CDR1 SGHNT, CDR2 YENEEA. This CDR3 comprises 13 residues. The CDR3 bases are TGTGCCAGCAGGGCAGGGGGCGGGTACGAGCAGTACTTC. Its protein product is CASRAGGGYEQYF.

V usage is TRBV6-1 and J usage is TRBJ1-1; maybe TRBD1 (6 bases). Between the trimmed V and J ends, which lost 2 bases and 0 bases, there was a span of 10 bases. This CDR3 is built from 15 residues. CDR1 is MNHNS, CDR2 SASEGT, per germline. CDR3 DNA: TGTGCCAGCAGTGAAACAGGACAGATGAACACTGAAGCTTTCTTT. Encoded protein: CASSETGQMNTEAFF.

In its sample, this clone was seen once. The rearrangement uses TRBV7-9 and TRBJ1-2; D unresolved. V lost 1 base and J lost 2, with 11 bases in between. Germline assignment: CDR1 SEHNR and CDR2 FQNEAQ (reference sequence). The CDR3 is 15 amino acids. The CDR3 DNA is TGTGCCAGCAGCTTAGGGGGAGGGCAAAACTATGGCTACACCTTC. Its translation is CASSLGGGQNYGYTF.

The chain couples TRBV9 to TRBJ1-3, with 12 positions matching TRBD1. Germline V gene lookup returns CDR1 SGDLS and CDR2 YYNGEE. The CDR3 extends over 17 amino acids. The ends lost 2 bases at V and 4 bases at J; junction bases unmatched: 7. The CDR3 nucleotides read TGTGCCAGCAGCGTTGGGACAGGGGGCGTACAAGGAAACACCATATATTTT. Protein sequence: CASSVGTGGVQGNTIYF.

The chain uses TRBV6-2 or TRBV6-3 and TRBJ1-1; no definite D call. Germline values: CDR1 MNHEY, CDR2 SVGEGT. The CDR3 is 15 amino acids. V was trimmed by 5 bases and J by 4 bases, leaving 17 bases between them. CDR3 region: CASSDPSPGGTEAFF. In DNA form, the CDR3 reads TGTGCCAGCAGTGATCCATCCCCAGGAGGCACTGAAGCTTTCTTT.

The chain combines TRBV6-5 with TRBJ1-1; D possibly corresponds to TRBD1 (5 bases). V shed 5 bases and J shed 0 bases, with 13 bases lying between them. Germline assignment: CDR1 MNHEY and CDR2 SVGAGI. The CDR3 extends over 15 amino acids. CDR3 in DNA: TGTGCCAGCAGTACAAGGGGTGGGATGAACACTGAAGCTTTCTTT. This sequence encodes CASSTRGGMNTEAFF.

This chain links TRBV6-5 with TRBJ1-5, with D hard to call. In germline, CDR1 is MNHEY, CDR2 SVGAGI. The CDR3 sequence is 14 residues long. Between the trimmed V and J ends, which lost 1 base and 4 bases, there was a span of 8 bases. DNA for the CDR3: TGTGCCAGCAGTTACTTTAGAGGTAATCAGCCCCAGCATTTT. Its translation: CASSYFRGNQPQHF.

This chain connects TRBV6-1 to TRBJ1-5, with 10 positions matching TRBD1. With 1 base clipped from V and 5 bases from J, the junction kept 2 bases outside the gene matches. CDR1 MNHNS and CDR2 SASEGT come from the germline V gene. The CDR3 has 15 amino acids. The CDR3 region has the DNA TGTGCCAGCAGTGAAGGGGACAGGGGCCATCAGCCCCAGCATTTT. It specifies CASSEGDRGHQPQHF.

This clone has more than one count but fewer than ten. The CDR3 sequence is CASSPGDSYNEQFF. CDR3 coding DNA: TGTGCCAGCAGCCCGGGGGACTCCTACAATGAGCAGTTCTTC. This chain links TRBV7-2 with TRBJ2-1; D possibly corresponds to TRBD2 (6 bases). From germline, CDR1 is SGHTA and CDR2 FQGNSA. V gave up 5 bases and J gave up 0 bases, with 8 bases separating them. This CDR3 comprises 14 residues.

This clone was observed once. This rearrangement joins TRBV6-5 to TRBJ2-7; TRBD2 agrees at 10 bases. Germline V gene data show CDR1 as MNHEY and CDR2 as SVGAGI. Unmatched junction bases numbered 2, after V lost 7 bases and J lost 2 bases. CDR3 length equals 13 residues. Here the CDR3 reads CASTLAGTYEQYF. The DNA of the CDR3 is TGTGCCAGCACACTAGCGGGGACCTACGAGCAGTACTTC.

The J gene is TRBJ1-4, the V gene TRBV9; D not certain. The CDR3 is made up of 13 amino acids. V lost 2 bases and J lost 5, with 7 bases in between. The germline V gene has CDR1 SGDLS and CDR2 YYNGEE. CDR3 sequence reads: CASSVGLNEKLFF. The DNA of the CDR3 is TGTGCCAGCAGCGTCGGACTGAATGAAAAACTGTTTTTT.

Worth noting for this clone: No DNA is shown, since the ends of the CDR3 on it are uncertain; the CDR3 is the one TCRdb lists. This chain uses TRBV12-3 or TRBV12-4 with TRBJ1-1; TRBD1 reflects the table's D call only, with no check against the DNA. The CDR3 numbers 12 amino acids, ends counted. The CDR3 sequence is CASSFGQGSSSF.

The V gene is TRBV6-5, the J gene TRBJ2-4, with 12 bases aligning to TRBD1. V lost 6 bases, J lost 7 bases, and 7 bases stayed unmatched. The germline CDR1 and CDR2 sequences are MNHEY and SVGAGI. This CDR3 has 15 amino acids. The CDR3 reads CASRSGTGGVNIQYF. The CDR3 DNA sequence: TGTGCCAGCAGATCAGGGACAGGGGGCGTGAACATTCAGTACTTC.

This chain connects TRBV6-2 or TRBV6-3 to TRBJ2-7, with 12 bases matching TRBD2. The CDR3 consists of 21 residues. CDR1 is MNHEY and CDR2 is SVGEGT in the germline V gene. The J segment lost 3 bases and the V segment lost 5 bases, leaving 23 bases of the junction unmatched. The CDR3 DNA reads as TGTGCCAGCAGTCGCCGAGACTATGGACTAGCGGGGCCTGGGGACGTCTACGAGCAGTACTTC. It is translated as CASSRRDYGLAGPGDVYEQYF.

V gene TRBV14 combines with J gene TRBJ2-1; the match to TRBD2 covers 11 bases. The V gene end was trimmed by 1 base and the J gene end by 4 bases; junction bases not matched to a gene: 6. Germline-derived CDR1 and CDR2 are SGHDN and FVKESK. The CDR3 runs 17 residues. In DNA form, the CDR3 reads TGTGCCAGCAGCCAAGGGGGGGGACTAGCGGTTTACAATGAGCAGTTCTTC. It is translated as CASSQGGGLAVYNEQFF. The whole variable domain, filled in from reference TRBV14 and TRBJ2-1, reads EAGVTQFPSHSVIEKGQTVTLRCDPISGHDNLYWYRRVMGKEIKFLLHFVKESKQDESGMPNNRFLAERTGGTYSTLKVQPAELEDSGVYFCASSQGGGLAVYNEQFFGPGTRLTVL.

V usage is TRBV21-1 and J usage is TRBJ2-1; whether TRBD1, the table's D call, matches the DNA was not checked. TRBV21-1 is a pseudogene locus. The CDR3 loop spans 16 amino acids. CDR3 sequence: CASSNWAGTDKSEQFF. As DNA, the CDR3 is TGTGCCAGCAGCAATTGGGCTGGGACAGACAAAAGTGAGCAGTTCTTC.

The chain has TRBV27 and TRBJ1-5; no reliable D call. This CDR3 is 14 amino acids long. Trimming left V 4 bases short and J 3 bases short, with 10 bases between. Germline assignment: CDR1 MNHEY and CDR2 SMNVEV (reference sequence). The DNA for the CDR3 is TGTGCCAGCAGTTCTCAGTCCAACAATCAGCCCCAGCATTTT. Protein product: CASSSQSNNQPQHF.

The rearrangement uses TRBV6-2 or TRBV6-3 and TRBJ1-1; D possibly corresponds to TRBD1 (5 bases). This CDR3 spans 11 amino acids. V dropped 5 bases and J dropped 10 bases, with 11 bases sitting between them. CDR1 is MNHEY, CDR2 SVGEGT, per germline. CDR3 nucleotides: TGTGCCAGCAGTCAAGGGGTGGCAGCTTTCTTT. Translating it yields CASSQGVAAFF.

The chain links TRBV18 to TRBJ1-2, with TRBD1 matching 7 bases. The V gene's germline CDR1 is KGHSH and CDR2 LQKENI. With V trimmed by 3 bases and J by 0 bases, 10 bases remained unmatched. The CDR3 has 17 amino acids. The CDR3 here is CASSPRTQGVANYGYTF. CDR3 bases: TGTGCCAGCTCACCGAGAACTCAGGGGGTCGCTAACTATGGCTACACCTTC.

The chain links TRBV28 to TRBJ1-3, with TRBD1 matching over 8 bases. The germline CDR1 and CDR2 sequences are MDHEN and SYDVKM. This CDR3 spans 17 amino acids. Unmatched junction bases numbered 8, after V lost 2 bases and J lost 2 bases. The CDR3 region has the DNA TGTGCCAGCAGTTTAAGGCCAGGGGGCGACCCTGGAAACACCATATATTTT. It codes for CASSLRPGGDPGNTIYF. The entire variable domain, with the rest obtained from reference TRBV28 and TRBJ1-3, is as follows: DVKVTQSSRYLVKRTGEKVFLECVQDMDHENMFWYRQDPGLGLRLIYFSYDVKMKEKGDIPEGYSVSREKKERFSLILESASTNQTSMYLCASSLRPGGDPGNTIYFGEGSWLTVV.

CDR3 sequence reads: CASSGTARSYNEQFF. The CDR3 DNA reads as TGTGCCAGCTCAGGGACAGCCCGCTCCTACAATGAGCAGTTCTTC. The V gene is TRBV18, the J gene TRBJ2-1; 7 nucleotides align to TRBD1. Trimming removed 5 bases from V and 0 bases from J; junction bases left unmatched: 4. The CDR3 is 15 residues long. Per the germline V gene, CDR1 is KGHSH and CDR2 is LQKENI.